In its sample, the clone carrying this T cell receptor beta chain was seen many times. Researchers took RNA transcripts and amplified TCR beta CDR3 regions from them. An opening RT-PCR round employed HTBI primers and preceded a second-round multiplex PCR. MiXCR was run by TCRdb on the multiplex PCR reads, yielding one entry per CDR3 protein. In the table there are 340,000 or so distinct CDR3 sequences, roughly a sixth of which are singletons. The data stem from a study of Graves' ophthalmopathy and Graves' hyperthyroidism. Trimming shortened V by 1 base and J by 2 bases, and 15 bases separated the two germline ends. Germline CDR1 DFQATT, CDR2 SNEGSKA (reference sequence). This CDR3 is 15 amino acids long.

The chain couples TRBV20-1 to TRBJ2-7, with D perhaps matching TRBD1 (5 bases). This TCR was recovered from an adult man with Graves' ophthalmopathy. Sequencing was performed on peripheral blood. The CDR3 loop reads CSARVPGPLTYEQYF. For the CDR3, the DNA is TGCAGTGCTAGAGTTCCAGGGCCCTTGACCTACGAGCAGTACTTC.